The clone carrying this T cell receptor beta chain was detected a few times. A single record per CDR3 protein comes from TCRdb applying MiXCR to the 5' RACE reads. This sample yields 700,000 to 950,000 distinct CDR3 sequences, of which about 12% are seen a single time; around 1.5% belongs to the top ten. This sample was taken from a study of identical twins. All of the donors were Caucasians in good health. V dropped 3 bases and J dropped 2 bases, with 15 bases sitting between them. The CDR3 loop spans 16 amino acids. Germline values: CDR1 MNHEY, CDR2 SMNVEV (reference sequence). This same sample was also part of a study on yellow fever vaccine responses in identical twins.

The receptor was isolated from a young woman in good health. The chain joins TRBV27 to TRBJ2-3; D unresolved. Sequences were obtained from PBMCs. CDR3 sequence (DNA): TGTGCCAGCAGTTTTCTTTTCGGCGGATACACAGATACGCAGTATTTT. It encodes CASSFLFGGYTDTQYF.